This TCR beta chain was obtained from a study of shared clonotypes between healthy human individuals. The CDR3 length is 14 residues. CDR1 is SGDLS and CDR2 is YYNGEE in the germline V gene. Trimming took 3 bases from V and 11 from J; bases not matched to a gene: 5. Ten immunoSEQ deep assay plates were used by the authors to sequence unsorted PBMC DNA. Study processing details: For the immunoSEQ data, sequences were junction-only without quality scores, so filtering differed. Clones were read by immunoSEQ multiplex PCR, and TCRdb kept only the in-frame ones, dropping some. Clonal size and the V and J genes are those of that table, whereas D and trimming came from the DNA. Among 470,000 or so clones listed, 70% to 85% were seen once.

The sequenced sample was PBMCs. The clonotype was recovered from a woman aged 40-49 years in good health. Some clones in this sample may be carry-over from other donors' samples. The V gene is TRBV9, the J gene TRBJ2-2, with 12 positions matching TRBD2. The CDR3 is CASSGTSGKGELFF. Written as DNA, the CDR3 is TGTGCCAGCAGCGGGACTAGCGGGAAAGGAGAGCTGTTTTTT.